Listed below are T cell receptor beta chains from one sample, sequenced in a study of cytomegalovirus exposure and HLA in healthy donors. Repertoires were generated with immunoSEQ multiplex PCR, while TCRdb's copy carries only in-frame clones and drops some. Seen here are about 180,000 clones, roughly 79% observed once, and the top ten hold approximately 1.3%. Sequenced sample: PBMCs. The receptors shown here come from a man between 25 and 39 years old in good health and CMV-seronegative. CDR3s include the opening cysteine and the closing phenylalanine or tryptophan. Fields, in order: V gene, D gene, J gene, clone size, CDR3 protein, CDR3 DNA. A D gene is named only where the DNA matches it firmly. Size tells how often a clone was seen (once, few, many) or the class of an expanded clone, and some rows leave it out.

TRBV4-1	.	TRBJ2-5	.	CASSQDRNVPNQETQYF	TGCGCCAGCAGCCAAGATAGAAACGTTCCTAACCAAGAGACCCAGTACTTC
TRBV19	.	TRBJ1-1	few	CASSPGTSMNTEAFF	TGTGCCAGTAGTCCCGGGACAAGCATGAACACTGAAGCTTTCTTT
TRBV6-5	.	TRBJ1-1	few	CASRRPQGSSEAFF	TGTGCCAGCAGACGACCTCAGGGGAGCTCTGAAGCTTTCTTT
TRBV28	TRBD1	TRBJ2-3	few	CASSFRQGADTQYF	TGTGCCAGCAGCTTCAGACAGGGGGCAGATACGCAGTATTTT
TRBV7-3	TRBD2	TRBJ2-7	.	CASSLTGDYLGEQYF	TGTGCCAGCAGCTTAACCGGGGACTACCTGGGGGAGCAGTACTTC
TRBV27	TRBD1	TRBJ1-5	.	CASSLSGQGPYSNQPQHF	TGTGCCAGCAGTTTATCAGGACAGGGGCCATATAGCAATCAGCCCCAGCATTTT
TRBV6-5	.	TRBJ2-7	.	CASRRSSYEQYF	TGTGCCAGCAGACGGAGCTCCTACGAGCAGTACTTC
TRBV30	.	TRBJ2-2	.	CAWSGRIRAGELFF	TGTGCCTGGAGTGGGCGGATTCGGGCCGGGGAGCTGTTTTTT
TRBV10-3	TRBD1	TRBJ1-2	.	CAISESTGTGWDYGYTF	TGTGCCATCAGTGAGTCGACCGGGACAGGGTGGGACTATGGCTACACCTTC
TRBV6-6	TRBD1	TRBJ1-5	few	CASSYFGTGDRQPQHF	TGTGCCAGCAGTTATTTTGGGACAGGGGATAGGCAGCCCCAGCATTTT
TRBV7-2	TRBD1	TRBJ1-3	.	CASSLAVKGASGNTIYF	TGTGCCAGCAGCTTAGCGGTAAAGGGGGCGTCTGGAAACACCATATATTTT
TRBV9	.	TRBJ1-3	few	CASSVERVASGNTIYF	TGTGCCAGCAGCGTAGAGCGGGTGGCCTCTGGAAACACCATATATTTT
TRBV5-5	.	TRBJ2-7	.	CASSLPGYEQYF	TGTGCCAGCAGCTTGCCGGGCTACGAGCAGTACTTC
TRBV7-2	.	TRBJ1-4	once	CASSPSEATNEKLFF	TGTGCCAGCAGCCCCTCAGAGGCAACTAATGAAAAACTGTTTTTT
TRBV14	TRBD1	TRBJ2-1	.	CASSQLGQGRYNEQFF	TGTGCCAGCAGCCAATTGGGACAGGGTCGATACAATGAGCAGTTCTTC
TRBV6-5	.	TRBJ2-3	.	CASSRGTDTQYF	TGTGCCAGCAGCAGGGGCACAGATACGCAGTATTTT
TRBV6-4	TRBD1	TRBJ2-2	.	CASSPGQGTGGTGELFF	TGTGCCAGCAGTCCGGGACAGGGGACTGGAGGGACCGGGGAGCTGTTTTTT
TRBV2	TRBD1	TRBJ1-4	.	CASRDDRGGGEKLFF	TGTGCCAGCAGAGACGACAGGGGAGGAGGGGAAAAACTGTTTTTT
TRBV19	.	TRBJ2-7	once	CASSPHWGDRYF	TGTGCCAGTAGTCCCCATTGGGGGGACAGGTACTTC
TRBV5-1	TRBD2	TRBJ2-7	.	CASSYRHGTSSYEQYF	TGCGCCAGCAGCTATCGACACGGGACTAGTTCCTACGAGCAGTACTTC
TRBV5-4	TRBD1	TRBJ2-7	once	CASSRPGQGTLEQYF	TGTGCCAGCAGCCGGCCGGGACAGGGAACCCTCGAGCAGTACTTC
TRBV18	.	TRBJ1-1	.	CASSPTIGAMNTEAFF	TGTGCCAGCTCACCCACAATAGGGGCAATGAACACTGAAGCTTTCTTT
TRBV27	TRBD1	TRBJ2-7	.	CASSFGQGMYEQYF	TGTGCCAGCAGTTTTGGACAGGGAATGTACGAGCAGTACTTC
TRBV28	TRBD2	TRBJ2-1	.	CASRPTSGRAVVSYNEQFF	TGTGCCAGCAGGCCGACTAGCGGGAGGGCCGTGGTCTCCTACAATGAGCAGTTCTTC
TRBV7-9	.	TRBJ2-7	.	CASSPDSAYEQYF	TGTGCCAGCAGCCCGGACAGTGCCTACGAGCAGTACTTC
TRBV7-6	TRBD2	TRBJ2-1	.	CASSGGGLAGYNEQFF	TGTGCCAGCAGCGGGGGGGGCCTAGCGGGGTACAATGAGCAGTTCTTC
TRBV4-3	.	TRBJ2-4	.	CASSQDFTPNPKNIQYF	TGCGCCAGCAGCCAAGATTTCACTCCAAACCCGAAAAACATTCAGTACTTC
TRBV4-1	.	TRBJ2-3	.	CASSQETVGGGLSTDTQYF	TGCGCCAGCAGCCAAGAGACGGTGGGGGGTGGTCTGAGCACAGATACGCAGTATTTT
TRBV4-3	TRBD2	TRBJ2-2	.	CASSQEGLAGGGELFF	TGCGCCAGCAGCCAAGAGGGACTAGCGGGAGGCGGGGAGCTGTTTTTT
TRBV27	TRBD1	TRBJ2-1	.	CASSLYSPAAGGKDNEQFF	TGTGCCAGCAGTTTATACTCCCCCGCCGCAGGGGGAAAGGACAATGAGCAGTTCTTC
TRBV7-3	.	TRBJ2-6	.	CASSLVPSTGANVLTF	TGTGCCAGCAGCTTGGTCCCCTCGACAGGGGCCAACGTCCTGACTTTC
TRBV4-3	TRBD1	TRBJ2-6	once	CASSPPTGGPAPGANVLTF	TGCGCCAGCAGCCCACCGACAGGGGGTCCGGCTCCTGGGGCCAACGTCCTGACTTTC
TRBV5-4	TRBD2	TRBJ2-3	.	CASSMGLAGTSTDTQYF	TGTGCCAGCAGCATGGGACTAGCGGGGACTAGCACAGATACGCAGTATTTT
TRBV7-9	.	TRBJ2-7	once	CASSLAVRVYEQYF	TGTGCCAGCAGCTTAGCCGTCCGGGTCTACGAGCAGTACTTC
TRBV6-5	TRBD2	TRBJ2-7	.	CASSYSGTSGTYEQYF	TGTGCCAGCAGTTACTCCGGGACTAGCGGGACTTACGAGCAGTACTTC
TRBV7-9	TRBD1	TRBJ1-1	.	CSSSSTRTGMNTEAFF	TGTTCCAGCAGCTCCACTCGGACAGGGATGAACACTGAAGCTTTCTTT
TRBV6-5	.	TRBJ1-5	.	CASSYSASGGNQPQHF	TGTGCCAGCAGTTACTCTGCGTCAGGGGGCAATCAGCCCCAGCATTTT
TRBV9	TRBD2	TRBJ2-7	.	CASSARTSGSQYEQYF	TGTGCCAGCAGCGCAAGGACTAGCGGGAGTCAGTACGAGCAGTACTTC
TRBV9	.	TRBJ1-2	.	CASSPGGISNGYTF	TGTGCCAGCAGCCCGGGGGGAATCTCGAATGGCTACACCTTC
TRBV30	TRBD1	TRBJ1-2	.	CAWTSYVRGLNGYTF	TGTGCCTGGACATCGTACGTCAGGGGGTTAAACGGCTACACCTTC
TRBV7-3	TRBD2	TRBJ2-1	.	CASSLTVAGSSYNEQFF	TGTGCCAGCAGCTTAACGGTAGCGGGGAGTTCTTACAATGAGCAGTTCTTC
TRBV6-4	TRBD1	TRBJ1-1	few	CASRLDRGSEAFF	TGTGCCAGCAGACTGGACAGGGGTTCTGAAGCTTTCTTT
TRBV28	TRBD2	TRBJ2-3	once	CASSYLGGSGASNTQYF	TGTGCCAGCAGTTACCTGGGGGGGAGCGGGGCATCCAATACGCAGTATTTT
TRBV5-6	TRBD1	TRBJ2-1	.	CASSLAQPGGQFF	TGTGCCAGCAGCTTGGCACAGCCAGGGGGCCAGTTCTTC
TRBV7-9	.	TRBJ2-2	.	CASSITGELFF	TGTGCCAGCTCCATCACCGGGGAGCTGTTTTTT
TRBV10-3	TRBD2	TRBJ2-7	few	CAISGGEYEQYF	TGTGCCATCAGCGGGGGGGAATACGAGCAGTACTTC
TRBV19	TRBD1	TRBJ2-7	.	CASSEGQGSDEQYF	TGTGCCAGTAGTGAAGGACAGGGGTCGGACGAGCAGTACTTC
TRBV30	.	TRBJ2-1	.	CAWSLGAYNEQFF	TGTGCCTGGAGCCTGGGAGCCTACAATGAGCAGTTCTTC
TRBV13	.	TRBJ1-2	.	CASSPRGGSYTF	TGTGCCAGCAGCCCCCGGGGGGGTAGCTACACCTTC
TRBV5-1	.	TRBJ1-1	.	CASSPVSGLGTEAFF	TGCGCCAGCAGCCCAGTTAGCGGGTTGGGCACTGAAGCTTTCTTT